Included here is one TCR beta chain sequence, with context. Its specificity is not known. This sample is drawn from a study of T cells in localized non-small cell lung cancer. Study findings and constraints: A raised T cell density in blood coincided with lengthier overall survival. Because sequencing included only one region (of the tumor), heterogeneity remains possible. Uninvolved adjacent lung showed peak T cell clonality, exceeding tumor. Across samples, adjacent lung featured a median approximately 56 of the top 100 tumor clones.

Produced via immunoSEQ multiplex PCR; TCRdb's table is partial and in-frame only. The sample shows under 35,000 clones, roughly 78% of them seen only once. The CDR3 has 15 amino acids. Germline V lookup: CDR1 LNHDA, CDR2 SQIVND (reference sequence). The J segment lost 1 base and the V segment lost 5 bases, leaving 7 bases of the junction unmatched. This clonotype originated in an older male donor with stage II squamous cell lung carcinoma. This specimen was peripheral blood, taken before any cancer treatment. This rearrangement joins TRBV19 to TRBJ1-1; TRBD1 matches 7 bases. DNA of the CDR3: TGTGCCAGTAGTGTAGGGGGCGCAGGGAACACTGAAGCTTTCTTT. Translated: CASSVGGAGNTEAFF.